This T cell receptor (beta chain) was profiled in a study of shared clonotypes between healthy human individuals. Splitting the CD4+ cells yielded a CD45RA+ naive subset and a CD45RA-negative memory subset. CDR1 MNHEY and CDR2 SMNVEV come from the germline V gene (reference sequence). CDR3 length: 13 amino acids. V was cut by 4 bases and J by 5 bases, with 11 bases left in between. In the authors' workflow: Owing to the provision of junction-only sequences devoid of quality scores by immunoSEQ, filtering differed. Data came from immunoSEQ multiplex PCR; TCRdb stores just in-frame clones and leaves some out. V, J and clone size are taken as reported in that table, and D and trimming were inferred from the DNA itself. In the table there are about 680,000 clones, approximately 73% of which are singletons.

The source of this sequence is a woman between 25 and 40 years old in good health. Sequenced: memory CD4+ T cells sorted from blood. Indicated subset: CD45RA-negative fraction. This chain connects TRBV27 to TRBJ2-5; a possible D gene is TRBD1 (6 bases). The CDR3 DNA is TGTGCCAGCAGTTCACAGGGATGGGAGACCCAGTACTTC. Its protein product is CASSSQGWETQYF.